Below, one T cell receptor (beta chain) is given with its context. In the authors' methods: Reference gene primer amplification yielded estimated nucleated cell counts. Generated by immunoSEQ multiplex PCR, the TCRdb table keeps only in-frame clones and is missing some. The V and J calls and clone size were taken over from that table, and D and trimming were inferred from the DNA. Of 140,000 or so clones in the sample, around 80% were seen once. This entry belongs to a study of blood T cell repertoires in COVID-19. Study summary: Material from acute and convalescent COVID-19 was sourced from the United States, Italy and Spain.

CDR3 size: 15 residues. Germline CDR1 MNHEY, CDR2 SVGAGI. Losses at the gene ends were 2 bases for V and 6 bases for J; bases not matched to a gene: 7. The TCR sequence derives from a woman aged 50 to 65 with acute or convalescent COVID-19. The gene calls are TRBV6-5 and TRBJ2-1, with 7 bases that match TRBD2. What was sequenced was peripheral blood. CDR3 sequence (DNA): TGTGCCAGCAGTTACCAGCCTAGCGGTCGCAATGAGCAGTTCTTC. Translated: CASSYQPSGRNEQFF.